This T cell receptor (beta chain) was found in a study of T cell repertoires in aging, cancer and after chemotherapy. In the study overall: Six age groups, ranging from 30 or younger to 70 or older, included the donors. Patients with chronic lymphocytic leukemia were sampled before and after fludarabine- or bendamustine-based chemotherapy. The full dataset contained 7 million to 9.5 million TCR reads. Study outcomes and limitations: Age-matched healthy donors had significantly more diverse, less clonal blood TCR repertoires than untreated cancer patients.

TRB rearrangements spanning V, D and J were amplified using mixed TRB-A/B primers. TCRdb analysed the multiplex PCR reads with MiXCR anew, one entry per CDR3 protein. The repertoire holds several thousand distinct CDR3 sequences, with approximately 31% as singletons. Germline V gives CDR1 LNHDA, CDR2 SQIVND (reference sequence). The V segment lost 6 bases and the J segment 5 bases; nucleotides outside the gene matches: 9. The CDR3 length is 15 residues. In this sample, this clonotype is medium-sized (0.01 to 0.1%). Its antigen remains unidentified. Peripheral blood genomic DNA, not sorted cells or RNA, was the template.

The clonotype originates from a human donor with a blood cancer. The donor label of this sample is uncertain. Sequencing was carried out using blood. V usage is TRBV19 and J usage is TRBJ1-5; 8 bases map to TRBD1. The CDR3 nucleotides are TGTGCCAGTAGCCTCAGGGGGCCCAGGGATCAGCCCCAGCATTTT. Its protein product is CASSLRGPRDQPQHF.